Each of the 10 T cell receptor beta chains below was sequenced from the same sample in a study of blood T cell repertoires in COVID-19. Here immunoSEQ multiplex PCR was the method, and the copy in TCRdb shows in-frame clones only, minus some. The repertoire holds fewer than 250,000 clones, approximately 91% seen once, with 2.7% in the top ten. Sequencing was done on a sample of peripheral blood. The receptors were sampled from a woman aged 55 to 70 with acute or convalescent COVID-19.

This sequence joins TRBV5-1 and TRBJ2-5, with 8 nucleotides matching TRBD1. V lost 0 bases, J lost 4 bases, and 8 bases stayed unmatched. The CDR3 runs 16 residues. In germline, CDR1 is SGHRS, CDR2 YFSETQ. CDR3 amino acids: CASSLDVGQVGETQYF. The CDR3 region has the DNA TGCGCCAGCAGCTTGGATGTGGGACAGGTGGGAGAGACCCAGTACTTC.

CDR3 sequence reads: CASSLQDKNYGYTF. In DNA form, the CDR3 reads TGTGCCAGCAGTTTACAGGACAAGAACTATGGCTACACCTTC. This sequence joins TRBV28 and TRBJ1-2, with D perhaps matching TRBD1 (5 bases). With 2 bases removed from V and 2 bases from J, the gap between germline ends came to 9 bases. There are 14 residues in the CDR3. Looked up from germline, CDR1 is MDHEN and CDR2 is SYDVKM.

The chain's CDR3 is CASRDRGYGYTF. The CDR3 DNA follows: TGTGCCAGCAGGGACAGGGGCTATGGCTACACCTTC. The chain couples TRBV6-4 to TRBJ1-2; 9 nucleotides agree with TRBD1. After removal of 6 bases from V and 4 bases from J, the junction contained 0 bases not matched to a gene. The CDR3 loop spans 12 amino acids. Germline-derived CDR1 and CDR2 are MRHNA and SNTAGT.

The chain couples TRBV5-1 to TRBJ2-3; TRBD2 might be the D (6 bases). Trimming cost V 2 bases and J 0 bases, with 7 bases left between them. The CDR3 runs to 14 residues. Germline V gives CDR1 SGHRS, CDR2 YFSETQ. The CDR3 here is CASSLSGSTDTQYF. The CDR3 DNA sequence: TGCGCCAGCAGCTTAAGCGGGAGCACAGATACGCAGTATTTT. Looking up the rest from reference TRBV5-1 and TRBJ2-3 gives the full variable domain: KAGVTQTPRYLIKTRGQQVTLSCSPISGHRSVSWYQQTPGQGLQFLFEYFSETQRNKGNFPGRFSGRQFSNSRSEMNVSTLELGDSALYLCASSLSGSTDTQYFGPGTRLTVL.

This clone has only one observation. The V and J genes are TRBV19 and TRBJ2-1; D perhaps matches TRBD2 (6 bases). CDR1 is LNHDA and CDR2 is SQIVND in the germline V gene (reference sequence). The V and J ends lost 8 bases and 9 bases respectively, with 20 bases between them. This CDR3 is 14 amino acids long. CDR3: CASSLGVEGIEQFF. CDR3 DNA: TGTGCCAGTTCCTTGGGGGTGGAGGGGATTGAGCAGTTCTTC.

CDR3 coding DNA: TGTGCCAGCTCACCACAACCACAACAACAGGGGGCGGGGAGGTCAGCTTTCTTT. It specifies CASSPQPQQQGAGRSAFF. The chain is built from TRBV18 and TRBJ1-1, with 9 bases aligning to TRBD1. Germline CDR1 KGHSH, CDR2 LQKENI. The CDR3 length is 18 residues. V lost 1 base to trimming and J lost 10 bases; unmatched junction nucleotides: 19.

This clone was recorded once. The chain couples TRBV18 to TRBJ2-5; 7 nucleotides match TRBD2. Unmatched junction bases numbered 8, after V lost 6 bases and J lost 4 bases. The CDR3 spans 14 residues. Germline loops: CDR1 KGHSH, CDR2 LQKENI. CDR3 coding DNA: TGTGCCAGCTCCCTCGGACTAGTTCCAGAGACCCAGTACTTC. As protein: CASSLGLVPETQYF.

The chain carries TRBV20-1 and TRBJ2-5; no firm D call. Trimming pared 6 bases from V and 5 bases from J, leaving 7 bases between. The CDR3 is 10 residues long. Germline CDR1 DFQATT, CDR2 SNEGSKA (reference sequence). Here the CDR3 DNA reads TGCAGTGCCGTTTCGGAGACCCAGTACTTC. This gives the protein CSAVSETQYF.

This clone was detected only once. J is TRBJ2-1 and V is TRBV18; a possible D gene is TRBD1 (6 bases). The V and J ends lost 4 bases and 6 bases respectively, with 16 bases between them. This CDR3 comprises 15 residues. The germline gives CDR1 KGHSH, CDR2 LQKENI. This chain's CDR3 is CASSHGDPGANEQFF. DNA of the CDR3: TGTGCCAGCTCACACGGGGACCCAGGGGCCAATGAGCAGTTCTTC.

The chain recombines TRBV19 with TRBJ1-4, with TRBD1 identical over 9 bases. The CDR3 is made up of 15 amino acids. Germline V gene lookup returns CDR1 LNHDA and CDR2 SQIVND (reference sequence). Trimming took 7 bases from V and 8 from J; bases not matched to a gene: 11. The CDR3 sequence is CASTTLGQGGEKLFF. CDR3 sequence (DNA): TGTGCCAGTACCACACTGGGACAGGGTGGAGAAAAACTGTTTTTT.